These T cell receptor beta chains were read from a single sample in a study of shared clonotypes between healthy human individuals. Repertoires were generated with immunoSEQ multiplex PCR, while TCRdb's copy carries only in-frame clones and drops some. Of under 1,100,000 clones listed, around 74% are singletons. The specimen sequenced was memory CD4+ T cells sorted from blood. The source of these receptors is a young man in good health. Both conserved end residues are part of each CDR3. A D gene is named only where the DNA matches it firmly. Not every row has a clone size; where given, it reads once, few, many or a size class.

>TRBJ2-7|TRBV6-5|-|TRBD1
CASSQTGGPYEQYF
TGTGCCAGCAGTCAGACAGGGGGACCCTACGAGCAGTACTTC
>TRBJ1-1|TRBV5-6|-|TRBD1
CASSRDRMNTEAFF
TGTGCCAGCAGCCGGGACAGAATGAACACTGAAGCTTTCTTT
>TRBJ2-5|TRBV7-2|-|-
CASSFGGGPIEETQYF
TGTGCCAGCAGCTTTGGAGGGGGCCCAATTGAAGAGACCCAGTACTTC
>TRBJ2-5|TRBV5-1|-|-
CASSPGAAGSEETQYF
TGCGCCAGCAGCCCGGGTGCCGCAGGGAGTGAGGAGACCCAGTACTTC
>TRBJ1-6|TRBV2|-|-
CASSPTTYNSPLHF
TGTGCCAGCAGTCCCACCACCTATAATTCACCCCTCCACTTT
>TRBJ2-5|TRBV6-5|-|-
CASSRGGRQETQYF
TGTGCCAGCAGTAGAGGGGGGAGGCAAGAGACCCAGTACTTC
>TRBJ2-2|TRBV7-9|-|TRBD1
CASSRGQGTGELFF
TGTGCCAGCAGCCGCGGACAGGGCACCGGGGAGCTGTTTTTT
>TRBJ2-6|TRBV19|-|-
CASSIGSGANVLTF
TGTGCCAGTAGTATCGGGTCTGGGGCCAACGTCCTGACTTTC
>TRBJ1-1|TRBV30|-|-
CAWESSSPAVDFTNTEAFF
TGTGCCTGGGAGTCCTCTTCCCCGGCAGTAGATTTTACGAACACTGAAGCTTTCTTT
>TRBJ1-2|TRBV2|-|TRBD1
CASLGGGGLDYTF
TGTGCCAGCTTGGGGGGAGGGGGCCTAGACTACACCTTC
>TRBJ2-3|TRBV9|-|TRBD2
CASSDSTSGTQYF
TGTGCCAGCAGCGACTCGACTAGCGGGACGCAGTATTTT
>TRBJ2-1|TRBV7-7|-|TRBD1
CASSPGTGVNNEQFF
TGTGCTAGCAGCCCCGGGACAGGGGTCAACAATGAGCAGTTCTTC
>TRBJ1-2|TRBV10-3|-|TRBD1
CATGTASNYGYTF
TGTGCCACCGGGACAGCCTCTAACTATGGCTACACCTTC
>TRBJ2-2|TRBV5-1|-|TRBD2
CASSLSLAGAGTGELFF
TGCGCCAGCAGCTTAAGCCTAGCGGGGGCAGGGACCGGGGAGCTGTTTTTT
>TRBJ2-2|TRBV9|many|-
CASSVTSANTGELFF
TGTGCCAGCAGCGTAACTTCAGCGAACACCGGGGAGCTGTTTTTT
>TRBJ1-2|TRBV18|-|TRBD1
CASSPLDRVGYTF
TGTGCCAGCTCACCCTTGGACAGGGTTGGCTACACCTTC
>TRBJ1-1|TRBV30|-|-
CAWSASNRARNTEAFF
TGTGCCTGGAGTGCCTCAAACAGGGCTCGGAACACTGAAGCTTTCTTT
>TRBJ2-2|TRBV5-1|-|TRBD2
CASSSGSRDTGELFF
TGCGCCAGTAGTAGCGGGAGTAGAGACACCGGGGAGCTGTTTTTT
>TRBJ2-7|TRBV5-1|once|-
CASLREYF
TGCGCCAGCCTCAGGGAGTACTTC
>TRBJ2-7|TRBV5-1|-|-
CASSLEAQSYEQYF
TGCGCCAGCAGCTTGGAGGCACAATCCTACGAGCAGTACTTC
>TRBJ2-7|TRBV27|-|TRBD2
CASSPAGGKSSYEQYF
TGTGCCAGCAGTCCCGCGGGGGGCAAAAGCTCCTACGAGCAGTACTTC
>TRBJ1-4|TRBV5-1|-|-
CASSLSGATNEKLFF
TGCGCCAGCAGCCTATCAGGGGCAACTAATGAAAAACTGTTTTTT
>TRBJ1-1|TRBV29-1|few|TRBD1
CSATNRGGNTEAFF
TGCAGCGCCACTAACAGGGGTGGGAACACTGAAGCTTTCTTT
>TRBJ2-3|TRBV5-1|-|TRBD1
CASKPTGVSSTDTQYF
TGCGCCAGCAAGCCTACAGGGGTCTCTAGCACAGATACGCAGTATTTT
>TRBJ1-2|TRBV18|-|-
CASSPGGGHGYTF
TGTGCCAGCTCACCGGGGGGAGGTCATGGCTACACCTTC
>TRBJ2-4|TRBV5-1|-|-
CASSFSSGAKNIQYF
TGCGCCAGCAGCTTTTCAAGCGGAGCCAAAAACATTCAGTACTTC
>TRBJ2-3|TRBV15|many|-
CATSFTEPKQYF
TGTGCCACCAGCTTTACAGAGCCTAAGCAGTATTTT
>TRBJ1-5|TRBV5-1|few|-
CASSLGSSDQPQHF
TGCGCCAGCAGCTTGGGCAGTAGCGATCAGCCCCAGCATTTT
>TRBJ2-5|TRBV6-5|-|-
CASSFGQDYQETQYF
TGTGCCAGCAGTTTTGGACAAGATTACCAAGAGACCCAGTACTTC
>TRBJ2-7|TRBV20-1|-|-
CSAQWGYEQYF
TGCAGTGCCCAGTGGGGCTACGAGCAGTACTTC
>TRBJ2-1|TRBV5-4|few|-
CASSGGLWDKGGNEQFF
TGTGCCAGCAGCGGGGGATTATGGGACAAGGGTGGCAATGAGCAGTTCTTC